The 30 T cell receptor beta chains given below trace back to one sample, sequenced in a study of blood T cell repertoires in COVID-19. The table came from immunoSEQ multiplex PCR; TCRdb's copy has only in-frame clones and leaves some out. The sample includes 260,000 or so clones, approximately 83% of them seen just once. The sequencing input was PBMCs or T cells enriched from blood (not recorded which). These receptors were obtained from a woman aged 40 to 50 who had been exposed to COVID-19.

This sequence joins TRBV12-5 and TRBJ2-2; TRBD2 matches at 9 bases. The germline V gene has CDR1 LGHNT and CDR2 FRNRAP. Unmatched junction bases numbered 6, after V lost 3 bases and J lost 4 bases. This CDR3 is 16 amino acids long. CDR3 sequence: CASGFASGESTGELFF. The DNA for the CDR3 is TGTGCTAGTGGTTTCGCTAGCGGGGAATCCACCGGGGAGCTGTTTTTT.

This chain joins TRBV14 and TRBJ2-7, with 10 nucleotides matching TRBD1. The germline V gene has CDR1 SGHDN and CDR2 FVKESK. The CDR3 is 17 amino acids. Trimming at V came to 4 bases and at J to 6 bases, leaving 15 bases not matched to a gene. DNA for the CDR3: TGTGCCAGCAGCCGCCCGGGACAGGGGATTTATCTCTCCGAGCAGTACTTC. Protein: CASSRPGQGIYLSEQYF.

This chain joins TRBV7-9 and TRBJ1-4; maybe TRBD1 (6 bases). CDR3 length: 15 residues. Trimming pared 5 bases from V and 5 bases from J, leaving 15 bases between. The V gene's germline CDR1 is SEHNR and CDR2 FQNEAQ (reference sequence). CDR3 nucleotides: TGTGCCAGCAGCACCGCGACAGGAAGAAATGAAAAACTGTTTTTT. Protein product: CASSTATGRNEKLFF.

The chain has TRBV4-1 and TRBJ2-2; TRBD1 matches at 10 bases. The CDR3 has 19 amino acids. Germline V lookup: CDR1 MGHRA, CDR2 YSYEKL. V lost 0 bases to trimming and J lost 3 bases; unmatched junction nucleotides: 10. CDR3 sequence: CASSQDSFRQGAYTGELFF. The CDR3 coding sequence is TGCGCCAGCAGCCAAGATTCCTTTAGACAGGGGGCCTACACCGGGGAGCTGTTTTTT.

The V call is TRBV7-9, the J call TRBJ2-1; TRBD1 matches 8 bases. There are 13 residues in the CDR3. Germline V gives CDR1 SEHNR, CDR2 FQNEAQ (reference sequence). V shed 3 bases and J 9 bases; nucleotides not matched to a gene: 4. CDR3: CASSFTGGGEQFF. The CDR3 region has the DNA TGTGCCAGCAGCTTCACAGGGGGAGGTGAGCAGTTCTTC.

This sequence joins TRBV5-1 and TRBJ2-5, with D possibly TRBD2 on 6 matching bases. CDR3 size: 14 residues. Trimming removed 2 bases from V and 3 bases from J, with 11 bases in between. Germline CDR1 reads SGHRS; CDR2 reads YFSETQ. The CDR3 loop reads CASSFRGKEETQYF. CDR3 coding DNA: TGCGCCAGCAGCTTCCGGGGGAAGGAAGAGACCCAGTACTTC.

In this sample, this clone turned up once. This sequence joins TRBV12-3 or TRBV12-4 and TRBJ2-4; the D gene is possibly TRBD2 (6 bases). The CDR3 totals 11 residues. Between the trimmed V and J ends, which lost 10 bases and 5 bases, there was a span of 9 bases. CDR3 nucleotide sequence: TGTGCCACCAGGGAGGAAAACATTCAGTACTTC. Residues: CATREENIQYF.

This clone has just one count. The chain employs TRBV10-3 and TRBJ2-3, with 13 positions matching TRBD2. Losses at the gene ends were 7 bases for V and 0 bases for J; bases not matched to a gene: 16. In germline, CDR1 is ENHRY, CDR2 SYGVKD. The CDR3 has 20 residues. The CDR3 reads CAITTGGTSGEETSTDTQYF. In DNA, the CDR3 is TGTGCCATCACTACGGGGGGGACTAGCGGGGAAGAAACTAGCACAGATACGCAGTATTTT.

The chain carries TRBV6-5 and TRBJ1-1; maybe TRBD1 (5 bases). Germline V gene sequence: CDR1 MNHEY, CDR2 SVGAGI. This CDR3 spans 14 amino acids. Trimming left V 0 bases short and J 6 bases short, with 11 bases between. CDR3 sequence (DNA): TGTGCCAGCAGTTACTCGGAGGGGACGCCTGAAGCTTTCTTT. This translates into CASSYSEGTPEAFF.

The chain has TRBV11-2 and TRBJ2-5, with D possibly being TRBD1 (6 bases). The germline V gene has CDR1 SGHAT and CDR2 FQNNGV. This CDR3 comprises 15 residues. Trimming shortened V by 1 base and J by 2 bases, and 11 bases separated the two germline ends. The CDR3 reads CASSLVGGPQETQYF. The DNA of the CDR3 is TGTGCCAGCAGCTTAGTAGGGGGACCGCAAGAGACCCAGTACTTC.

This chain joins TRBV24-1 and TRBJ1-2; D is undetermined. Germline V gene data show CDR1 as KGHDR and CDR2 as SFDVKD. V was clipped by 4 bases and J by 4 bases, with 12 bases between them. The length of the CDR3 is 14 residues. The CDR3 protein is CATSDSDTTYGYTF. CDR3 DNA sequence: TGTGCCACCAGTGACTCCGACACGACCTATGGCTACACCTTC.

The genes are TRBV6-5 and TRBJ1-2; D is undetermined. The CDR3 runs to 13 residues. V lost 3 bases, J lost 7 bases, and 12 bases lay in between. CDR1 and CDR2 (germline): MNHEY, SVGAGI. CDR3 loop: CASSYLPAGGYTF. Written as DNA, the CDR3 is TGTGCCAGCAGTTATTTACCCGCGGGTGGCTACACCTTC.

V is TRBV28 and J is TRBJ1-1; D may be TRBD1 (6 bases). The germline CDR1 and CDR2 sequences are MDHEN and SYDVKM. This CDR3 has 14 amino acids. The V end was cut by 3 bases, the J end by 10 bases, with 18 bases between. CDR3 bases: TGTGCCAGCAGTTTGGTAGGACAGACCTCCAGAGCTTTCTTT. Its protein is CASSLVGQTSRAFF.

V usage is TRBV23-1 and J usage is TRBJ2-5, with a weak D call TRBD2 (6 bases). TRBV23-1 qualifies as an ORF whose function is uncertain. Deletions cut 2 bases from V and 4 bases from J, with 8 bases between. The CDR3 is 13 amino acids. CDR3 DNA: TGCGCCAGCAGTCAACCCGGGGGAGAGACCCAGTACTTC. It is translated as CASSQPGGETQYF.

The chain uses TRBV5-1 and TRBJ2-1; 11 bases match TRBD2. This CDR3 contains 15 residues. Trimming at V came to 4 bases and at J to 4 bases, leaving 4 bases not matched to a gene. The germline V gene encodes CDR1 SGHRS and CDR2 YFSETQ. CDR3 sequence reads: CASSPLAGGYNEQFF. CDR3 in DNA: TGCGCCAGCAGCCCCTTAGCGGGGGGGTACAATGAGCAGTTCTTC.

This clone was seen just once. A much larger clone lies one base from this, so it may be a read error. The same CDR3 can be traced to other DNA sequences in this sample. CDR3 in amino acids: CASSYTGDQPQHF. CDR3 nucleotides: TGTGCCAGCAGTTATACAGGCGATCAGCCCCAGCATTTT. V and J are TRBV2 and TRBJ1-5; the D gene is possibly TRBD1 (5 bases). Trimming cost V 5 bases and J 5 bases, with 10 bases left between them. The CDR3 covers 13 residues. The germline gives CDR1 SNHLY, CDR2 FYNNEI.

For the CDR3, the DNA is TGTGCCAGCAGACTAGGACAGGGGGAGAACACCGGGGAGCTGTTTTTT. This encodes CASRLGQGENTGELFF. The chain recombines TRBV9 with TRBJ2-2; 10 nucleotides line up with TRBD1. This CDR3 comprises 16 residues. Trimming at V came to 5 bases and at J to 1 base, leaving 5 bases not matched to a gene. Germline V gene lookup returns CDR1 SGDLS and CDR2 YYNGEE. Full variable domain (outside the CDR3, taken from reference TRBV9 and TRBJ2-2): DSGVTQTPKHLITATGQRVTLRCSPRSGDLSVYWYQQSLDQGLQFLIQYYNGEERAKGNILERFSAQQFPDLHSELNLSSLELGDSALYFCASRLGQGENTGELFFGEGSRLTVL.

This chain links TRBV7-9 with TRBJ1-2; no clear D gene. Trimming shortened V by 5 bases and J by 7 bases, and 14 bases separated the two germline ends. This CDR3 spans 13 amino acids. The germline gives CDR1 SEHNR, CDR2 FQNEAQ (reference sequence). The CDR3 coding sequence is TGTGCCAGCAGCCCCCAGTATGAGGGTGGCTACACCTTC. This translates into CASSPQYEGGYTF.

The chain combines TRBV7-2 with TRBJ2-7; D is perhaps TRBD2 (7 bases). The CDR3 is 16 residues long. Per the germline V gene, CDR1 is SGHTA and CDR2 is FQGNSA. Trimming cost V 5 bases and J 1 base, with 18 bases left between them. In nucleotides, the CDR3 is TGTGCCAGCAGCCCCCCGGACGGGGGGCTGTCCTACGAGCAGTACTTC. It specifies CASSPPDGGLSYEQYF.

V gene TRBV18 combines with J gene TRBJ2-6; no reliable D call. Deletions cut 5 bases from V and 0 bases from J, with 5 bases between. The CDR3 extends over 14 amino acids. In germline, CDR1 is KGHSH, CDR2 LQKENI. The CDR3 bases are TGTGCCAGCTCAGCTACCTCTGGGGCCAACGTCCTGACTTTC. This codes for CASSATSGANVLTF.

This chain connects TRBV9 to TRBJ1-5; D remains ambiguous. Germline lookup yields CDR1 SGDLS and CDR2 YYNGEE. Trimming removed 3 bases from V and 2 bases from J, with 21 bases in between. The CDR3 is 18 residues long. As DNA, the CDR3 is TGTGCCAGCAGCGCCTCCGGGAGAGTGGCAGGTGGCAATCAGCCCCAGCATTTT. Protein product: CASSASGRVAGGNQPQHF.

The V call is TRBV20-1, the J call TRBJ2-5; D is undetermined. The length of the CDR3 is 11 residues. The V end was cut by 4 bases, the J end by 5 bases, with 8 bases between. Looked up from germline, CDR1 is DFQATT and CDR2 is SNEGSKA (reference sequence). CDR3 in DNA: TGCAGTGCTATACCGGGTGAGACCCAGTACTTC. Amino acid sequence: CSAIPGETQYF.

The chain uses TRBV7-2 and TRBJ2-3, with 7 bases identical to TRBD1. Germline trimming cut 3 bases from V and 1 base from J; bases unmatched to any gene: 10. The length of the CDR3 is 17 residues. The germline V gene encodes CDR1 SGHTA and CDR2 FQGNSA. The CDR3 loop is CASSFRQGEGGTDTQYF. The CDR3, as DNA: TGTGCCAGCAGCTTCCGACAGGGAGAAGGGGGCACAGATACGCAGTATTTT.

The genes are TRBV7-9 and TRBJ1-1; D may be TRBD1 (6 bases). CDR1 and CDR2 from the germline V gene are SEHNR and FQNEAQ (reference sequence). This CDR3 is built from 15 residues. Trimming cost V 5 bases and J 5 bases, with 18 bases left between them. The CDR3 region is CASSPSTGRGTEAFF. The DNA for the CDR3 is TGTGCCAGCAGCCCCAGCACAGGGAGAGGGACTGAAGCTTTCTTT.

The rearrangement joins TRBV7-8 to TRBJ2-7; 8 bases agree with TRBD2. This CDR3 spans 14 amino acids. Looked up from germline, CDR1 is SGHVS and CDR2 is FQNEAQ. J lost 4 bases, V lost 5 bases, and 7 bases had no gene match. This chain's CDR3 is CASSPAAGVYEQYF. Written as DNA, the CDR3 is TGTGCCAGCAGCCCAGCAGCGGGGGTGTACGAGCAGTACTTC.

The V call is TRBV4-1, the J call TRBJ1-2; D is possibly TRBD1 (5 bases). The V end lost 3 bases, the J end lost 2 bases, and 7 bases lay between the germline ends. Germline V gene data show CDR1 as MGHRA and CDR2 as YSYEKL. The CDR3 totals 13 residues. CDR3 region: CASSQTENYGYTF. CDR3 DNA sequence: TGCGCCAGCAGCCAGACAGAGAACTATGGCTACACCTTC.

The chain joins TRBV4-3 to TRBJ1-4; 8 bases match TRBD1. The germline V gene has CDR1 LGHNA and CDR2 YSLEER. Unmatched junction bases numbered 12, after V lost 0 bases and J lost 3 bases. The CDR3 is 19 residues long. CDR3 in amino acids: CASSQDTTGGNRANEKLFF. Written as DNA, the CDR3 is TGCGCCAGCAGCCAAGATACCACAGGGGGGAATAGGGCTAATGAAAAACTGTTTTTT.

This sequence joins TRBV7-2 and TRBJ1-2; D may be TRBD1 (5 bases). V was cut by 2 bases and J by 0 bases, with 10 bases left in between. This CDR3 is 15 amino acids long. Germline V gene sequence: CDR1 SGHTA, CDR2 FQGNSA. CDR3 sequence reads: CASSLLGGANYGYTF. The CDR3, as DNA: TGTGCCAGCAGCTTACTCGGGGGTGCTAACTATGGCTACACCTTC.

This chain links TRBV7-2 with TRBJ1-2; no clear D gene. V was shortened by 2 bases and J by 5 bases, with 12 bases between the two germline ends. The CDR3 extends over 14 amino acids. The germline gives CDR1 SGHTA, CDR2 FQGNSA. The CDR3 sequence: CASSLNLREYGYTF. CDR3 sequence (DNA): TGTGCCAGCAGCTTAAATCTCCGGGAGTATGGCTACACCTTC.

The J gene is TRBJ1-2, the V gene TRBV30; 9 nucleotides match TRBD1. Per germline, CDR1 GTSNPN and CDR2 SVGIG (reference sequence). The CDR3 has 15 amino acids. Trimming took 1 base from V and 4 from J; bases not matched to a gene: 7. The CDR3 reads CAWSEGGQGGYGYTF. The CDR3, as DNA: TGTGCCTGGAGTGAAGGGGGACAGGGTGGCTATGGCTACACCTTC.